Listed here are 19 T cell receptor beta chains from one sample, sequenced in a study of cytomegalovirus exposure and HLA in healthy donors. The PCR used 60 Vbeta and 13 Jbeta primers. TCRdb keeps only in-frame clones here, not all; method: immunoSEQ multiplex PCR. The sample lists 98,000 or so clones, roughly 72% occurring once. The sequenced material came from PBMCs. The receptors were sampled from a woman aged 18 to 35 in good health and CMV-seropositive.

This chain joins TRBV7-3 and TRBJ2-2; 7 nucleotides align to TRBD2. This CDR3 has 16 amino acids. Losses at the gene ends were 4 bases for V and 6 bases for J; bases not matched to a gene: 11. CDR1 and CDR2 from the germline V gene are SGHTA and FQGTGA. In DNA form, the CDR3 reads TGTGCCAGCAGCTCCGAGGCGGGAGCGGGGTCCGGGGAGCTGTTTTTT. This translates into CASSSEAGAGSGELFF.

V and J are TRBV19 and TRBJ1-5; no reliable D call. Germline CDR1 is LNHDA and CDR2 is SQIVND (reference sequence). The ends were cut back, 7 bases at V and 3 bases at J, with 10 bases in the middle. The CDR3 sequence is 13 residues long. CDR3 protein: CASIGAPNQPQHF. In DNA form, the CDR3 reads TGTGCCAGTATCGGTGCCCCCAATCAGCCCCAGCATTTT. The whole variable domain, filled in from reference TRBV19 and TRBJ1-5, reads DGGITQSPKYLFRKEGQNVTLSCEQNLNHDAMYWYRQDPGQGLRLIYYSQIVNDFQKGDIAEGYSVSREKKESFPLTVTSAQKNPTAFYLCASIGAPNQPQHFGDGTRLSIL.

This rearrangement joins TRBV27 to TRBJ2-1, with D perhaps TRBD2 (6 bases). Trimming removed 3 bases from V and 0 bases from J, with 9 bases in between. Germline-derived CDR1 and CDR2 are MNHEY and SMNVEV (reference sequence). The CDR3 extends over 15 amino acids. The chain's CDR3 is CASSFSGGSYNEQFF. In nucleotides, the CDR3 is TGTGCCAGCAGTTTCTCCGGGGGCTCCTACAATGAGCAGTTCTTC.

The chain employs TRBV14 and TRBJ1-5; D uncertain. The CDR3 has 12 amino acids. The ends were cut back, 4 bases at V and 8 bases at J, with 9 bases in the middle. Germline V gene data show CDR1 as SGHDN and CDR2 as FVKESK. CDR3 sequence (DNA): TGTGCCAGCAGCCGAGGTGTAGAGCCCCAGCATTTT. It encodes CASSRGVEPQHF.

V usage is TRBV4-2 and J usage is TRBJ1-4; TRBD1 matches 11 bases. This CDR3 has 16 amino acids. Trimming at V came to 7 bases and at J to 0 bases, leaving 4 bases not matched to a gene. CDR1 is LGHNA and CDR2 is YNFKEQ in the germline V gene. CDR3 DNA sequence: TGTGCCAGCAAGGGGACAGGGGGAGCAACTAATGAAAAACTGTTTTTT. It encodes CASKGTGGATNEKLFF.

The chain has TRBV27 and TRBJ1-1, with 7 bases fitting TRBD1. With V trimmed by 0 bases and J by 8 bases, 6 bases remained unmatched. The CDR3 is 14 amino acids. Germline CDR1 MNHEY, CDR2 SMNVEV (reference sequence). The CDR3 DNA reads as TGTGCCAGCAGTTTATCGCGGACAGGCACCGAAGCTTTCTTT. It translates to CASSLSRTGTEAFF.

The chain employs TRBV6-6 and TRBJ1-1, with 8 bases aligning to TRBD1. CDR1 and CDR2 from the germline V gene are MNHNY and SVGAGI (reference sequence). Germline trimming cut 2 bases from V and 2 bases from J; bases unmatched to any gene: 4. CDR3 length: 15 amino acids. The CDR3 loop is CASSYPGQGNTEAFF. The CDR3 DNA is TGTGCCAGCAGTTACCCCGGACAGGGTAACACTGAAGCTTTCTTT.

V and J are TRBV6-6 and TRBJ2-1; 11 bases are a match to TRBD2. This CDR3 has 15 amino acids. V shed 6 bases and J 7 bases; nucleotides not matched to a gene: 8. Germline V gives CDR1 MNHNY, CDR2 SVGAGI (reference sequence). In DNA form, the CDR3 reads TGTGCCAGCAGGGTAGCGGGAGGGCTGGGAAATGAGCAGTTCTTC. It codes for CASRVAGGLGNEQFF.

The CDR3: CASSGDSYNEQFF. The CDR3, as DNA: TGCGCCAGCAGCGGCGACAGTTACAATGAGCAGTTCTTC. The rearrangement uses TRBV5-1 and TRBJ2-1; possibly TRBD1 for D (5 bases). This CDR3 comprises 13 residues. The V gene lost 4 bases and the J gene lost 4 bases, with 9 bases spanning the gap. The germline CDR1 and CDR2 sequences are SGHRS and YFSETQ.

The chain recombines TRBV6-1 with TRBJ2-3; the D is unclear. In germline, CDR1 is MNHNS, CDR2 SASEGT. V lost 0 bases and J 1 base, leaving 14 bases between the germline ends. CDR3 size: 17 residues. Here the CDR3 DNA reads TGTGCCAGCAGTGAAGCGGGCGCATACTCCGGCACAGATACGCAGTATTTT. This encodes CASSEAGAYSGTDTQYF.

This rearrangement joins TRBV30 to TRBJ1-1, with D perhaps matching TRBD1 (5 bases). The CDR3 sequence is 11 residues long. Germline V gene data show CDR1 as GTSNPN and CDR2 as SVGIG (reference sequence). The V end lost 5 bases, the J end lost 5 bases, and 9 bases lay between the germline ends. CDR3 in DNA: TGTGCCTGGCCCCAGGGTACTGAAGCTTTCTTT. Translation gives CAWPQGTEAFF.

CDR3 sequence: CSVHTNTEAFF. The DNA for the CDR3 is TGCAGCGTTCACACGAACACTGAAGCTTTCTTT. The chain links TRBV29-1 to TRBJ1-1; D not certain. V was pared by 5 bases and J by 1 base, with 5 bases between. Germline assignment: CDR1 SQVTM and CDR2 ANQGSEA. The CDR3 extends over 11 amino acids. Full variable domain (remainder filled in from reference TRBV29-1 and TRBJ1-1): SAVISQKPSRDICQRGTSLTIQCQVDSQVTMMFWYRQQPGQSLTLIATANQGSEATYESGFVIDKFPISRPNLTFSTLTVSNMSPEDSSIYLCSVHTNTEAFFGQGTRLTVV.

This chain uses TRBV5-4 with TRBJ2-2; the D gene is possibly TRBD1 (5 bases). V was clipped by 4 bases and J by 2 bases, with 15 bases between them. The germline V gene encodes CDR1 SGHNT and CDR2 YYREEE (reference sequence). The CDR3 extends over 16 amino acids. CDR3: CASSQSPTDNTGELFF. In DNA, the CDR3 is TGTGCCAGCAGCCAAAGTCCGACAGACAACACCGGGGAGCTGTTTTTT.

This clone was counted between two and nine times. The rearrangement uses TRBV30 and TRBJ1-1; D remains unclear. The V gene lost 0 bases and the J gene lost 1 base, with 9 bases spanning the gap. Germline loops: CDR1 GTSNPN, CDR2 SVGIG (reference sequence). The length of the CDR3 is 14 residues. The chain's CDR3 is CAWSVHAGNTEAFF. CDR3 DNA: TGTGCCTGGAGTGTTCACGCCGGGAACACTGAAGCTTTCTTT.

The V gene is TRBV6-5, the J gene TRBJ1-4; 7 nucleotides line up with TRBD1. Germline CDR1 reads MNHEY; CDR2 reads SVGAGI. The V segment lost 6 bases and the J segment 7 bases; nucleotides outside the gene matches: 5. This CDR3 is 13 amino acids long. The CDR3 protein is CASRTGLGEKLFF. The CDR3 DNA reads TGTGCCAGCAGGACAGGGCTTGGTGAAAAACTGTTTTTT.

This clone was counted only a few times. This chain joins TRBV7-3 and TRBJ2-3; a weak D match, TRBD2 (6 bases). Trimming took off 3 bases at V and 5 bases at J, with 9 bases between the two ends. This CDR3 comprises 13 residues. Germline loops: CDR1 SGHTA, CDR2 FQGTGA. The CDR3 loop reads CASSFTSRDTQYF. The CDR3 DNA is TGTGCCAGCAGCTTCACTAGCCGAGATACGCAGTATTTT.

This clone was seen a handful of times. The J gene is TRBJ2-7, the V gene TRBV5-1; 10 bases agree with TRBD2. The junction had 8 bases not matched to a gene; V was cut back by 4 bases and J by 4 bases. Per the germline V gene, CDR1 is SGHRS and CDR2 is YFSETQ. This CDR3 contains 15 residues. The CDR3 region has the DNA TGCGCCAGCAGCACGAGCGGGAGGGAGATTTACGAGCAGTACTTC. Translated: CASSTSGREIYEQYF.

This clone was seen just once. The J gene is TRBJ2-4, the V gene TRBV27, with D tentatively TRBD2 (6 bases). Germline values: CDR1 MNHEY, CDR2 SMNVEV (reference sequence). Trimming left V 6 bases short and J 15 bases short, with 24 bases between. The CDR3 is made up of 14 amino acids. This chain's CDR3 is CASRPSPRDSQGYF. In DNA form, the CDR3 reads TGTGCCAGCAGACCATCTCCCCGGGACTCCCAGGGGTACTTC.

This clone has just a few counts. The CDR3 sequence: CASVSGTSGRGVQFF. DNA for the CDR3: TGTGCCAGCGTGTCAGGGACTAGCGGGAGGGGGGTGCAGTTCTTC. V and J are TRBV11-2 and TRBJ2-1, with 16 bases lining up with TRBD2. Unmatched junction bases numbered 10, after V lost 8 bases and J lost 12 bases. The germline V gene has CDR1 SGHAT and CDR2 FQNNGV. The CDR3 spans 15 residues.